This TCR beta chain originates from a study of early T cells in non-severe SARS-CoV-2 infection. On the study more broadly: Sequenced material consisted of bulk RNA (from unsorted whole blood), and chains were unpaired.

Researchers attached unique molecular identifiers to individual cDNA molecules. TCRdb reprocessed the 5' RACE reads with MiXCR, giving one entry per CDR3 protein. The table records about 120,000 distinct CDR3 sequences, 10% to 15% of them present only once. The receptor's source is an adult who was a healthcare worker with PCR-confirmed SARS-CoV-2 infection or an uninfected control (not recorded which). The material sequenced was whole blood, taken at baseline.

CDR3 nucleotide sequence: TGCAGCGTTGTATGGGGCCCGAATCAGCCCCAGCATTTT. Translated, it gives CSVVWGPNQPQHF. The V and J genes are TRBV29-1 and TRBJ1-5, with D maybe TRBD1 (5 bases). The V gene lost 4 bases and the J gene lost 4 bases, with 11 bases spanning the gap. The CDR3 is 13 amino acids. The germline V gene encodes CDR1 SQVTM and CDR2 ANQGSEA.